These 2 T cell receptor beta chains were sequenced from one sample in a study of shared clonotypes between healthy human individuals. Sequencing used immunoSEQ multiplex PCR; TCRdb keeps in-frame clones, though not all of them. The repertoire consists of 2 million to 3 million clones, with 85% to 95% occurring once and the leading ten covering over 0.12%. The source material was naive CD4+ T cells sorted from blood. Subset described: CD45RA+ positively selected. These receptors came from a man between 18 and 29 years old in good health.

This clone has a single count. The chain recombines TRBV6-6 with TRBJ1-5, with D uncertain. CDR3 size: 16 residues. The germline V gene has CDR1 MNHNY and CDR2 SVGAGI (reference sequence). V lost 0 bases to trimming and J lost 6 bases, with 15 bases between them. For the CDR3, the DNA is TGTGCCAGCAGTTACTCTGCCGGGCCGGGGAGTCAGCCCCAGCATTTT. Encoded protein: CASSYSAGPGSQPQHF.

V gene TRBV6-1 combines with J gene TRBJ2-5; D is ambiguous. The germline V gene encodes CDR1 MNHNS and CDR2 SASEGT. The CDR3 is made up of 15 amino acids. V dropped 2 bases and J dropped 1 base, with 11 bases sitting between them. The CDR3 DNA follows: TGTGCCAGCAGTGAAAATTGGGCGAGCCAAGAGACCCAGTACTTC. This encodes CASSENWASQETQYF.